This T cell receptor beta chain was observed in a study of regulatory T cells in long-lasting Graves disease. The time point here: newly diagnosed GD, antithyroid drugs for less than 3 months. Preparation of the TCR library used RNA extracted from PBMCs. Construction of TCR beta libraries relied on iRepertoire HTBI primers and on Arm-PCR targeting CDR3 regions. TCRdb reanalysed the multiplex PCR reads using MiXCR and keeps one entry per CDR3 protein. The top ten clones hold 7.8% of a sample with about 430,000 distinct CDR3 sequences, approximately 15% of them seen once. Germline V CDR1 and CDR2: MGHDK, SYGVNS. This CDR3 region has 17 residues. V gave up 5 bases and J gave up 2 bases; unmatched junction bases: 5. These data were also filed under a second study, of T cells in Graves' hyperthyroidism and ophthalmopathy. From that report: In the first-round RT-PCR of the TCR CDR3, the HTBI primer set was used.

Sequenced material: peripheral blood mononuclear cells (PBMCs), taken at new diagnosis, from a patient treated with antithyroid drugs. The receptor was derived from a woman aged 35 to 49 with Graves disease. The chain employs TRBV25-1 and TRBJ1-6; 11 bases align to TRBD1. CDR3 protein: CASSPQGQGAYNSPLHF. Written as DNA, the CDR3 is TGTGCCAGCAGTCCGCAGGGACAGGGGGCCTATAATTCACCCCTCCACTTT.